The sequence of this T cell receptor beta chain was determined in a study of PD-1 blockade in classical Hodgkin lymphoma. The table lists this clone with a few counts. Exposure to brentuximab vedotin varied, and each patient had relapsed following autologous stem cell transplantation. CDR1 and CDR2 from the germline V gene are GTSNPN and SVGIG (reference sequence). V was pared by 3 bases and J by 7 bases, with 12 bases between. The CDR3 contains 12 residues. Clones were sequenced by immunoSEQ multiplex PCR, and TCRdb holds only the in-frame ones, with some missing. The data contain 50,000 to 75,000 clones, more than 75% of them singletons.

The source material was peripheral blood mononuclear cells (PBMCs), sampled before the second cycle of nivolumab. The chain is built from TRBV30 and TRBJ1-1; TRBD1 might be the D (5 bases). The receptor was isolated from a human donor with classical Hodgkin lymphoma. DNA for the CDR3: TGTGCCTGGAGCGCTCTGGGGGTTGAAGCTTTCTTT. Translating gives CAWSALGVEAFF.